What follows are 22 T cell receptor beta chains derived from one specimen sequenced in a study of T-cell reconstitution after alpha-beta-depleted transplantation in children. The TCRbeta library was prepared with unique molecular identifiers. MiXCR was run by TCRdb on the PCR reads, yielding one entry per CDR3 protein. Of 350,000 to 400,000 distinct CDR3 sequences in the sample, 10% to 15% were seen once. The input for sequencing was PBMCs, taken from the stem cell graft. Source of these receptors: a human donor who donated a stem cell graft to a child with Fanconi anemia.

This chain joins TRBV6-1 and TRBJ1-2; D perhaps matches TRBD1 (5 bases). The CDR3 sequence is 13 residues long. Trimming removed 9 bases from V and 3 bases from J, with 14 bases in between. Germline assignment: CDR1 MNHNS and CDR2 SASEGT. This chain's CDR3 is CASGTVGYYGYTF. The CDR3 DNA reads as TGTGCCAGTGGGACCGTGGGGTACTATGGCTACACCTTC.

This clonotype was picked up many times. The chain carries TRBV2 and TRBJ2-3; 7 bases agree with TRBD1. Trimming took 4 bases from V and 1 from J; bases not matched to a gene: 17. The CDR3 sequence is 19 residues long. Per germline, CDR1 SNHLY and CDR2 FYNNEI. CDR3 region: CASSGPGTAERWGTDTQYF. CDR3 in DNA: TGTGCCAGCAGTGGCCCCGGGACAGCTGAAAGGTGGGGCACAGATACGCAGTATTTT.

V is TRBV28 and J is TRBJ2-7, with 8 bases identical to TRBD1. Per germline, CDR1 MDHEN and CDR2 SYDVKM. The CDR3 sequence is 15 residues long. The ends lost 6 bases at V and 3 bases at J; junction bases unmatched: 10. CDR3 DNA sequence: TGTGCCAGCAGCTCCGGCGACAGGGGTTTCTACGAGCAGTACGTC. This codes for CASSSGDRGFYEQYV.

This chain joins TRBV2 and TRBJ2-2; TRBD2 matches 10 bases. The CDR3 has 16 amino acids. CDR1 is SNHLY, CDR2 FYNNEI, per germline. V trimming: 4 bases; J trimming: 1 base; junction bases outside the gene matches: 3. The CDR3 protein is CASSGPSGGNTGELFF. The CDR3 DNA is TGTGCCAGCAGTGGCCCTAGCGGGGGGAACACCGGGGAGCTGTTTTTT.

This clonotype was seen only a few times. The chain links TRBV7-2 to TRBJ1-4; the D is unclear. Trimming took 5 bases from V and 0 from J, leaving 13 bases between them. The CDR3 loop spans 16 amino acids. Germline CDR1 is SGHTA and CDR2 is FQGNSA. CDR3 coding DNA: TGTGCCAGCAGCCCCAGCTCCCCTCCAACTAATGAAAAACTGTTTTTT. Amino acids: CASSPSSPPTNEKLFF.

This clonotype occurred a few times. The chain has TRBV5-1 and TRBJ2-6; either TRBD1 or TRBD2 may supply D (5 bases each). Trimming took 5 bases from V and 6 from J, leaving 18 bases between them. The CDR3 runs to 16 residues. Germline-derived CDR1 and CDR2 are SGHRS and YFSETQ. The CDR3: CASRQIGAGMANVLTF. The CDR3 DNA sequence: TGCGCCAGCAGACAGATCGGGGCCGGGATGGCCAACGTCCTGACTTTC.

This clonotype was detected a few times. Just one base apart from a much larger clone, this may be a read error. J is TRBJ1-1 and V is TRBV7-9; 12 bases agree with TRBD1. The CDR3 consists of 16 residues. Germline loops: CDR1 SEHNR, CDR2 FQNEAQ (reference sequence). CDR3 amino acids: CSSSLVGTGGRAEAFF. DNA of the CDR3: TGTTCCAGCAGCTTAGTCGGGACAGGGGGCCGAGCTGAAGCTTTCTTT.

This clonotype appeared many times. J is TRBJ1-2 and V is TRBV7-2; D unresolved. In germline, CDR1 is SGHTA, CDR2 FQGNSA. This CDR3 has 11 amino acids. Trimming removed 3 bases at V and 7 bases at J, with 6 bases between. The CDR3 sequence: CASSFVGGYTF. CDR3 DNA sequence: TGTGCCAGCAGCTTCGTAGGTGGCTACACCTTC.

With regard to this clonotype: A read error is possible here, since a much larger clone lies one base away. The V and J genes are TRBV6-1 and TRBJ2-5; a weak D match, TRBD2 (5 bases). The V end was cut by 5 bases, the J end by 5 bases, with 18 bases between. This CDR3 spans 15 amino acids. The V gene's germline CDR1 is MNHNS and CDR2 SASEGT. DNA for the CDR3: TGTGCCAGCAGTCGGGCGGGTCTCACACGGGAGACCCAGTACTTC. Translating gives CASSRAGLTRETQYF.

CDR3 nucleotide sequence: TGTGCCAGCAGTTACCTGCCGCGCTATGGCTACACCTTC. Translated: CASSYLPRYGYTF. This chain joins TRBV6-2 or TRBV6-3 and TRBJ1-2; D remains ambiguous. CDR3 size: 13 residues. Deletions cut 2 bases from V and 4 bases from J, with 8 bases between. CDR1 is MNHEY and CDR2 is SVGEGT in the germline V gene.

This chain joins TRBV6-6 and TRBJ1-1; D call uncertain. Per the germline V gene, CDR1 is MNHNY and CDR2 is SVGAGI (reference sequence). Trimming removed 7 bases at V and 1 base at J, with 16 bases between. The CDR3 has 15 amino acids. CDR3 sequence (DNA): TGTGCCAGCACCGAATTGGGAGAGGGGAACACTGAAGCTTTCTTT. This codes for CASTELGEGNTEAFF.

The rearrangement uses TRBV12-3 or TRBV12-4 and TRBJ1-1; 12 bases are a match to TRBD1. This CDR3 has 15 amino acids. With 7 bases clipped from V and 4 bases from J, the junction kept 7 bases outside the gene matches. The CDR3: CASNPGQGAGTEAFF. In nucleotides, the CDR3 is TGTGCCAGCAATCCGGGACAGGGGGCTGGCACTGAAGCTTTCTTT.

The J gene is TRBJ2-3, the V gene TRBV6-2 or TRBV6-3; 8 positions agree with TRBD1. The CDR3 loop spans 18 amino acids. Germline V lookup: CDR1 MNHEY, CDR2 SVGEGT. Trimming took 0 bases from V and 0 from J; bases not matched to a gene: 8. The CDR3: CASSYSTGQASSTDTQYF. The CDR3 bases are TGTGCCAGCAGTTACTCGACGGGACAGGCTTCTAGCACAGATACGCAGTATTTT.

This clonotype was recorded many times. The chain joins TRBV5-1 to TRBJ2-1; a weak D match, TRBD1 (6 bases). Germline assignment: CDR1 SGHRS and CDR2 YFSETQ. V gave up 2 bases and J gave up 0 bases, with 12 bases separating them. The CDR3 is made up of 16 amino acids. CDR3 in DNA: TGCGCCAGCAGCTTCGGCCGGGACATCTCCTACAATGAGCAGTTCTTC. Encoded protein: CASSFGRDISYNEQFF.

The chain's CDR3 is CASSPRDFGYTEAFF. The CDR3 DNA sequence: TGTGCCAGCTCACCAAGGGATTTCGGCTACACTGAAGCTTTCTTT. The chain joins TRBV18 to TRBJ1-1; no definite D call. V was clipped by 2 bases and J by 3 bases, with 13 bases between them. There are 15 residues in the CDR3. Germline values: CDR1 KGHSH, CDR2 LQKENI.

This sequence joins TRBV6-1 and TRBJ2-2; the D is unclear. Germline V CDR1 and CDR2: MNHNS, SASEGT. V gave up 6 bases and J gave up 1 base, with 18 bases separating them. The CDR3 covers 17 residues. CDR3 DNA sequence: TGTGCCAGCAGCCTGGATATTGAGAGACTGAACACCGGGGAGCTGTTTTTT. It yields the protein CASSLDIERLNTGELFF.

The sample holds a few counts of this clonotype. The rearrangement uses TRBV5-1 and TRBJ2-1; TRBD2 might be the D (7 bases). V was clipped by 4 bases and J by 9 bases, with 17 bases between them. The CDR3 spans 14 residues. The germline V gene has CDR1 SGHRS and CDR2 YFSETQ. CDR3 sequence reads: CASSPRGGLSEQFF. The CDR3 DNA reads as TGCGCCAGCAGCCCTAGGGGGGGACTTAGTGAGCAGTTCTTC.

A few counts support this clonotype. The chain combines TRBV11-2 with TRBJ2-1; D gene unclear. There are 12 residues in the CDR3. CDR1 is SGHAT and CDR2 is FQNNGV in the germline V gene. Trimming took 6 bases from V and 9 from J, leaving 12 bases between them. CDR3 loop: CASSPRTREQFF. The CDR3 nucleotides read TGTGCCAGCAGTCCCCGGACCCGTGAGCAGTTCTTC.

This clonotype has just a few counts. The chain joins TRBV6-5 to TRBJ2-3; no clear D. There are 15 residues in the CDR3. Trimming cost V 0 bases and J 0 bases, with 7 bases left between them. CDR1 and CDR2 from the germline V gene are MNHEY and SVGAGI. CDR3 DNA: TGTGCCAGCAGTTACTCGATACAGAGCACAGATACGCAGTATTTT. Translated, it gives CASSYSIQSTDTQYF.

The DNA for the CDR3 is TGTGCCAGCAGCCACCCACAGGGGCACACAGATACGCAGTATTTT. Translating gives CASSHPQGHTDTQYF. The rearrangement joins TRBV3-1 to TRBJ2-3; TRBD1 agrees at 7 bases. V was clipped by 3 bases and J by 2 bases; unmatched bases: 5. This CDR3 comprises 15 residues. Germline lookup yields CDR1 LGHDT and CDR2 YNNKEL (reference sequence).

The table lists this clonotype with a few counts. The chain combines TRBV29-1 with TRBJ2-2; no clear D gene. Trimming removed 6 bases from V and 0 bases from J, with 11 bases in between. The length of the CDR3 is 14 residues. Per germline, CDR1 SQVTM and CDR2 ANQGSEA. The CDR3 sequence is CSVSDVANTGELFF. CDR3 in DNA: TGCAGCGTCTCCGACGTCGCGAACACCGGGGAGCTGTTTTTT.

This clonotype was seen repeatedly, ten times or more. The CDR3 sequence: CSAIEYSSYNEQFF. DNA for the CDR3: TGCAGTGCTATCGAGTACAGCTCCTACAATGAGCAGTTCTTC. This rearrangement joins TRBV20-1 to TRBJ2-1; no reliable D call. Germline assignment: CDR1 DFQATT and CDR2 SNEGSKA (reference sequence). The V and J ends lost 4 bases and 0 bases respectively, with 10 bases between them. The CDR3 has 14 residues.